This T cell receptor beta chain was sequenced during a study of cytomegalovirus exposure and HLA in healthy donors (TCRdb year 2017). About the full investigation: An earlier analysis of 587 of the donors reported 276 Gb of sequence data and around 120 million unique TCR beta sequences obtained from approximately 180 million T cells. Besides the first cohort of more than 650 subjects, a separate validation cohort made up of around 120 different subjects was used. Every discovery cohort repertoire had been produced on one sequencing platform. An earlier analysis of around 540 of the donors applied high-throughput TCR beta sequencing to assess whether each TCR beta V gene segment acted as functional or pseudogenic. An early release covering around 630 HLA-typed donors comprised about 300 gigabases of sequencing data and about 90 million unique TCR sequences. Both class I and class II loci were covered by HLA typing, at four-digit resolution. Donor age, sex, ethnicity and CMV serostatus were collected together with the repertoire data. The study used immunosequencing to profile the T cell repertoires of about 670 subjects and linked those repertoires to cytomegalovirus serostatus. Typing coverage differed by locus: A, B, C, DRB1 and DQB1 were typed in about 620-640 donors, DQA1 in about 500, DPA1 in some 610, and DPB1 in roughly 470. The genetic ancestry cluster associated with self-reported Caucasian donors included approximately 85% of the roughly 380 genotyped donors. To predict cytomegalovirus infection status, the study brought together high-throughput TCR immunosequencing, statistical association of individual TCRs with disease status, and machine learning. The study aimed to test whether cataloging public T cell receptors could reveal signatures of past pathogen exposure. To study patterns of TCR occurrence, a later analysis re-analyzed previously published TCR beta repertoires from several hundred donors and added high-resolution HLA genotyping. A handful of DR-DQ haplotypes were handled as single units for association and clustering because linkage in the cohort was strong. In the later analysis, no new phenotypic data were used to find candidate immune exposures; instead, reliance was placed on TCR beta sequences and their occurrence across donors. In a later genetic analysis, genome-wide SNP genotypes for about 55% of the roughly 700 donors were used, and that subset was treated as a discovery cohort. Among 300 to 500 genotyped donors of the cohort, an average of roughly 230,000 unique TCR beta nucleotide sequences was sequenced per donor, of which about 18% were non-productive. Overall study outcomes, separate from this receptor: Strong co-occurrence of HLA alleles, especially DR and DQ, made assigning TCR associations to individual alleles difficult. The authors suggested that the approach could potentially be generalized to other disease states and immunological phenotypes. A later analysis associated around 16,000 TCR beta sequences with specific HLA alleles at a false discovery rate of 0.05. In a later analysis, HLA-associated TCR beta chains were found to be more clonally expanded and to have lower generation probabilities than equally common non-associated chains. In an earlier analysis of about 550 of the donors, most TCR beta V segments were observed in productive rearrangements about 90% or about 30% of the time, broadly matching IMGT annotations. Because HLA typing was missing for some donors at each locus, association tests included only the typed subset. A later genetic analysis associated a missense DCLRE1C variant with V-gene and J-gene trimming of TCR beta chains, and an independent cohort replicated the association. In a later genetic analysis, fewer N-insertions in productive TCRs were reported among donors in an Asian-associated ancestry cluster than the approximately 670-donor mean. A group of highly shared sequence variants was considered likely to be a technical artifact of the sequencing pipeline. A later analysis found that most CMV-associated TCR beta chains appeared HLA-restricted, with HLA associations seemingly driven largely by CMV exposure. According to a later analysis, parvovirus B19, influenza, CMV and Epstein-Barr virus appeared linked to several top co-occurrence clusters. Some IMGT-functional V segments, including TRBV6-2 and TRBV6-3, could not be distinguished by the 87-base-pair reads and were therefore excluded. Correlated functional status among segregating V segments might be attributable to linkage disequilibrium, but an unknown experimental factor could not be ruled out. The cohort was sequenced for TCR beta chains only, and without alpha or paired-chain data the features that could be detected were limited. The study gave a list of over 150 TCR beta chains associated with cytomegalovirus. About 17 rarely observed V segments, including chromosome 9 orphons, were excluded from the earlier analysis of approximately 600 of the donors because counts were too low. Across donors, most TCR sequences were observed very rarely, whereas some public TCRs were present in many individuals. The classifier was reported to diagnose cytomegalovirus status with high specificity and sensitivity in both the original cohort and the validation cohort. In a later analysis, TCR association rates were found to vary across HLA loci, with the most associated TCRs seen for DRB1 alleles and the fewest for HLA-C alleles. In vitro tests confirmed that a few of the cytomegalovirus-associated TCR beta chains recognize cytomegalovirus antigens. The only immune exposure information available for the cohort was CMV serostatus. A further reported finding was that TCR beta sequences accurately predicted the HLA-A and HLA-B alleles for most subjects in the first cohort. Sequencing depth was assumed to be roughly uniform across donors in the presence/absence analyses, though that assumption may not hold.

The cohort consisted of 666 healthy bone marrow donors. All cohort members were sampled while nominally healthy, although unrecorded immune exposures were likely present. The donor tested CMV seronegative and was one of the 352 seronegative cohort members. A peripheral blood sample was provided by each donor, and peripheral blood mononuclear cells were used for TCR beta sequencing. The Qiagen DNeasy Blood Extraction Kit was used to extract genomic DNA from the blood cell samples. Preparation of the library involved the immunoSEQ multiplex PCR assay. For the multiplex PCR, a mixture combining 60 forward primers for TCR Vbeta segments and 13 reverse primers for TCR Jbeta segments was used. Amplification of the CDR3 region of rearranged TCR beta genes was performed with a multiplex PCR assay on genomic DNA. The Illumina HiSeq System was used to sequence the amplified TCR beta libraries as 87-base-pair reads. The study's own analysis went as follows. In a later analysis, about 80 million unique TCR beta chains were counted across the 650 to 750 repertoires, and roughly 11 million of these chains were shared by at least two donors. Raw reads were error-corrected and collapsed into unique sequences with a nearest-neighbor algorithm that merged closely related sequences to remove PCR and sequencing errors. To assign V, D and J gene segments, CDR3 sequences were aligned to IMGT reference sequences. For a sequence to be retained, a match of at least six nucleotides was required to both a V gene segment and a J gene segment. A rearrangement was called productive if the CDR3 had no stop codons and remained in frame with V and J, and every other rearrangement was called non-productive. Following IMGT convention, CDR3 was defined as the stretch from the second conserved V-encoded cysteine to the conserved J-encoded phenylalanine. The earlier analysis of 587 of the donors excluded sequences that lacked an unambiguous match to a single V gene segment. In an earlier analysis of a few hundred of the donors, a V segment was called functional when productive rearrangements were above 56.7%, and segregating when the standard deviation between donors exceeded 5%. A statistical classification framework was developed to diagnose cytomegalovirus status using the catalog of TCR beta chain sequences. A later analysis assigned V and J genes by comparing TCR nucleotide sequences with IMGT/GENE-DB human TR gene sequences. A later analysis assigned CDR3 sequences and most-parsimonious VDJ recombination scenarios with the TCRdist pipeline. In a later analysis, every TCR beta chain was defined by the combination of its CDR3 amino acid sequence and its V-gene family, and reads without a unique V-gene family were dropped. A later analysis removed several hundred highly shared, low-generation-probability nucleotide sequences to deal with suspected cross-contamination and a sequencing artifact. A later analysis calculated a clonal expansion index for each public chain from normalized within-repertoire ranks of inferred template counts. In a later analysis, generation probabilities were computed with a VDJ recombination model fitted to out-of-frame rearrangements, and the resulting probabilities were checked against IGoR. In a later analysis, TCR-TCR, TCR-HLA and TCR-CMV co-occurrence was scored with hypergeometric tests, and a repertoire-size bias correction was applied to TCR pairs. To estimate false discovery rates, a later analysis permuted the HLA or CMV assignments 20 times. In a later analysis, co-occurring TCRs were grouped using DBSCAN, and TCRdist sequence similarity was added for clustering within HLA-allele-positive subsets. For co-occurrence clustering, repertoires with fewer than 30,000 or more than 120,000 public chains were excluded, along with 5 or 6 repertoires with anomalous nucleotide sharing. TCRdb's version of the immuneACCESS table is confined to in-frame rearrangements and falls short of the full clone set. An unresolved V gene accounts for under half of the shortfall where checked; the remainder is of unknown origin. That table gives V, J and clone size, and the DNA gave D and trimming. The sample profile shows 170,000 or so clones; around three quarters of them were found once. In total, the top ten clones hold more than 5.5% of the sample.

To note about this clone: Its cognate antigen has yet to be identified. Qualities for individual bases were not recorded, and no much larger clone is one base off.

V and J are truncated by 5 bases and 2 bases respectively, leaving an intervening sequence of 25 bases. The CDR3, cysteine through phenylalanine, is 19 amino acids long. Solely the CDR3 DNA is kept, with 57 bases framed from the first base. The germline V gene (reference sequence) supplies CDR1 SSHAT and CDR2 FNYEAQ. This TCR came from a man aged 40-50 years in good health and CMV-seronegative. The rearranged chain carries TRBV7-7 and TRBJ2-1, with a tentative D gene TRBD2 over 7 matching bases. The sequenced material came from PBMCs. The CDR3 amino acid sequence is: CASSPRLAGASVPYNEQFF. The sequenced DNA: TGTGCCAGCAGCCCTCGTTTGGCGGGGGCCTCTGTCCCCTACAATGAGCAGTTCTTC.